Below, 20 T cell receptor beta chains from the same sample are listed, as sequenced in a study of early T cells in non-severe SARS-CoV-2 infection. TCRdb independently ran MiXCR on the 5' RACE reads; one entry per CDR3 protein. In the table there are tens of thousands of distinct CDR3 sequences, more than 9.5% of which are singletons. Sequenced material: whole blood. All receptors derive from an adult who was a healthcare worker with PCR-confirmed SARS-CoV-2 infection or an uninfected control (not recorded which).

This clonotype has ten or more counts. This rearrangement joins TRBV20-1 to TRBJ2-2, with TRBD1 identical over 8 bases. The CDR3 sequence is 17 residues long. V lost 0 bases and J lost 2; bases outside the gene matches: 8. The V gene's germline CDR1 is DFQATT and CDR2 SNEGSKA (reference sequence). CDR3 in amino acids: CSARDLKTGVNTGELFF. CDR3 DNA: TGCAGTGCTAGAGATTTGAAGACAGGGGTAAACACCGGGGAGCTGTTTTTT.

This chain joins TRBV6-5 and TRBJ2-5; 9 positions agree with TRBD1. From germline, CDR1 is MNHEY and CDR2 SVGAGI. V lost 0 bases to trimming and J lost 0 bases; unmatched junction nucleotides: 2. The length of the CDR3 is 16 residues. The CDR3 here is CASSYSWTGDQETQYF. In nucleotides, the CDR3 is TGTGCCAGCAGTTACTCCTGGACAGGGGACCAAGAGACCCAGTACTTC.

The rearrangement joins TRBV10-3 to TRBJ1-1; possibly TRBD1 for D (6 bases). V lost 2 bases and J 5 bases, leaving 12 bases between the germline ends. This CDR3 contains 14 residues. Looked up from germline, CDR1 is ENHRY and CDR2 is SYGVKD. CDR3 sequence (DNA): TGTGCCATCAGTGAGAGAGGGGGGGAGACTGAAGCTTTCTTT. It specifies CAISERGGETEAFF.

The rearrangement uses TRBV5-1 and TRBJ2-7; 7 nucleotides agree with TRBD2. The V gene's germline CDR1 is SGHRS and CDR2 YFSETQ. This CDR3 comprises 14 residues. V gave up 4 bases and J gave up 3 bases; unmatched junction bases: 7. As DNA, the CDR3 is TGCGCCAGCAGCCCCGAGGCTAGCGGCTACGAGCAGTACTTC. Encoded protein: CASSPEASGYEQYF.

The chain links TRBV5-1 to TRBJ2-2; 7 nucleotides line up with TRBD2. The CDR3 consists of 15 residues. The germline V gene encodes CDR1 SGHRS and CDR2 YFSETQ. The V segment lost 4 bases and the J segment 2 bases; nucleotides outside the gene matches: 5. The CDR3: CASSRGSLNTGELFF. The DNA for the CDR3 is TGCGCCAGCAGCCGCGGGAGTTTAAACACCGGGGAGCTGTTTTTT. The complete variable domain, with remaining parts taken from reference TRBV5-1 and TRBJ2-2, reads KAGVTQTPRYLIKTRGQQVTLSCSPISGHRSVSWYQQTPGQGLQFLFEYFSETQRNKGNFPGRFSGRQFSNSRSEMNVSTLELGDSALYLCASSRGSLNTGELFFGEGSRLTVL.

This clonotype was observed at least ten times. This chain connects TRBV6-1 to TRBJ1-2; no clear D. The germline CDR1 and CDR2 sequences are MNHNS and SASEGT. The CDR3 runs to 10 residues. Trimming stripped 8 bases from V and 3 bases from J, with 4 bases between. The DNA for the CDR3 is TGTGCCAGCGGGGACTATGGCTACACCTTC. It yields the protein CASGDYGYTF.

The rearrangement links TRBV9 to TRBJ1-2; TRBD1 matches at 9 bases. The length of the CDR3 is 13 residues. CDR1 and CDR2 from the germline V gene are SGDLS and YYNGEE. J gave up 8 bases and V 5 bases, and 7 bases lay outside the gene matches. This CDR3 reads CASRGTGGSGYTF. The DNA for the CDR3 is TGTGCCAGCAGGGGAACAGGGGGCTCCGGCTACACCTTC. The whole variable domain, remainder taken from reference TRBV9 and TRBJ1-2, is DSGVTQTPKHLITATGQRVTLRCSPRSGDLSVYWYQQSLDQGLQFLIQYYNGEERAKGNILERFSAQQFPDLHSELNLSSLELGDSALYFCASRGTGGSGYTFGSGTRLTVV.

This clonotype was seen ten or more times. The chain combines TRBV25-1 with TRBJ2-5; 10 positions agree with TRBD2. V shed 6 bases and J 3 bases; nucleotides not matched to a gene: 13. There are 17 residues in the CDR3. Looked up from germline, CDR1 is MGHDK and CDR2 is SYGVNS. CDR3 nucleotides: TGTGCCAGCAGGGACCCCCCCGGGACTAGCGAAGAAGAGACCCAGTACTTC. Protein product: CASRDPPGTSEEETQYF.

Many counts were recorded for this clonotype. This sequence joins TRBV15 and TRBJ2-2; D perhaps matches TRBD1 (6 bases). The CDR3 extends over 16 amino acids. Trimming left V 0 bases short and J 6 bases short, with 14 bases between. The germline gives CDR1 LNHNV, CDR2 YYDKDF (reference sequence). DNA of the CDR3: TGTGCCACCAGCAGAGATTTCCCAGGGGCGGCCGGGGAGCTGTTTTTT. Amino acid sequence: CATSRDFPGAAGELFF.

At least ten counts were recorded for this clonotype. This chain links TRBV20-1 with TRBJ2-3; 7 bases map to TRBD2. Germline V gene data show CDR1 as DFQATT and CDR2 as SNEGSKA (reference sequence). J was trimmed by 3 bases and V by 3 bases; bases with no gene match: 3. The CDR3 has 13 amino acids. As DNA, the CDR3 is TGCAGTGCTAGTGCTAGCGGAACAGATACGCAGTATTTT. Amino acid sequence: CSASASGTDTQYF.

This chain uses TRBV29-1 with TRBJ2-1; D is undetermined. CDR1 is SQVTM and CDR2 is ANQGSEA in the germline V gene. V lost 4 bases, J lost 8 bases, and 9 bases lay in between. The CDR3 is 11 residues long. CDR3 bases: TGCAGCGTTGCCCCAATGGATGAGCAGTTCTTC. Translated: CSVAPMDEQFF.

This clonotype was picked up a small number of times. This sequence joins TRBV6-1 and TRBJ2-7, with 14 bases matching TRBD2. Looked up from germline, CDR1 is MNHNS and CDR2 is SASEGT. The ends lost 6 bases at V and 4 bases at J; junction bases unmatched: 8. The CDR3 extends over 16 amino acids. For the CDR3, the DNA is TGTGCCAGCAGAGGACTAGCGGGAGGTGATTTTTACGAGCAGTACTTC. Amino acid sequence: CASRGLAGGDFYEQYF.

The chain uses TRBV7-2 and TRBJ1-4; D possibly corresponds to TRBD1 (6 bases). This CDR3 has 13 residues. CDR1 is SGHTA and CDR2 is FQGNSA in the germline V gene. The V and J ends lost 6 bases and 5 bases respectively, with 10 bases between them. The CDR3 sequence is CASSDGQNEKLFF. The DNA of the CDR3 is TGTGCCAGCAGTGATGGACAGAATGAAAAACTGTTTTTT.

This clonotype was picked up a small number of times. The chain couples TRBV5-1 to TRBJ2-5; TRBD1 matches 7 bases. The V gene end was trimmed by 5 bases and the J gene end by 3 bases; junction bases not matched to a gene: 4. Germline loops: CDR1 SGHRS, CDR2 YFSETQ. CDR3 length: 13 residues. CDR3 protein: CASRSGTEETQYF. The CDR3 DNA sequence: TGCGCCAGCAGATCCGGGACAGAAGAGACCCAGTACTTC.

This clonotype occurred many times. This CDR3 reads CATLPGEWEGQPQHF. The CDR3 DNA is TGTGCCACCCTCCCGGGGGAATGGGAGGGACAGCCCCAGCATTTT. The genes are TRBV6-6 and TRBJ1-5; D may be TRBD1 (5 bases). Germline assignment: CDR1 MNHNY and CDR2 SVGAGI (reference sequence). Trimming pared 10 bases from V and 7 bases from J, leaving 23 bases between. This CDR3 is built from 15 residues.

CDR3 residues: CASSPGPEAFF. In DNA form, the CDR3 reads TGTGCCAGCAGCCCCGGGCCGGAAGCTTTCTTT. The gene calls are TRBV7-2 and TRBJ1-1; D is ambiguous. Trimming removed 5 bases at V and 8 bases at J, with 9 bases between. There are 11 residues in the CDR3. CDR1 SGHTA and CDR2 FQGNSA come from the germline V gene.

With regard to this clonotype: Sequence at one end of the junction differs from germline and may be a read error. The chain combines TRBV7-9 with TRBJ1-3, with 8 bases identical to TRBD1. The CDR3 is 14 amino acids. Per germline, CDR1 SEHNR and CDR2 FQNEAQ (reference sequence). The CDR3 DNA reads TGTGCCAACAGCTCGGGACAGGCCGGAAACACCATATATTTT. Protein: CANSSGQAGNTIYF.

This clonotype appeared many times. The chain uses TRBV6-5 and TRBJ1-6; D not certain. Germline values: CDR1 MNHEY, CDR2 SVGAGI. The CDR3 has 12 amino acids. V was clipped by 2 bases and J by 12 bases, with 8 bases between them. The CDR3 here is CASSYPRGPLHF. The CDR3 DNA is TGTGCCAGCAGTTACCCGCGTGGACCCCTCCACTTT.

This chain connects TRBV7-9 to TRBJ2-3; D might be TRBD2 (6 bases). V was cut by 4 bases and J by 4 bases, with 21 bases left in between. The germline V gene encodes CDR1 SEHNR and CDR2 FQNEAQ (reference sequence). The CDR3 covers 17 residues. This CDR3 is CASSSGPGRKRADTQYF. The CDR3 DNA reads TGTGCCAGCAGCTCCGGACCGGGGAGGAAGAGGGCAGATACGCAGTATTTT.

This clonotype was counted at least ten times. The chain combines TRBV4-2 with TRBJ2-1; D gene uncertain. CDR3 size: 15 residues. Trimming stripped 0 bases from V and 4 bases from J, with 10 bases between. Per germline, CDR1 LGHNA and CDR2 YNFKEQ. CDR3 DNA: TGTGCCAGCAGCCAAGAATGGACGCCTTACAATGAGCAGTTCTTC. Translation gives CASSQEWTPYNEQFF.